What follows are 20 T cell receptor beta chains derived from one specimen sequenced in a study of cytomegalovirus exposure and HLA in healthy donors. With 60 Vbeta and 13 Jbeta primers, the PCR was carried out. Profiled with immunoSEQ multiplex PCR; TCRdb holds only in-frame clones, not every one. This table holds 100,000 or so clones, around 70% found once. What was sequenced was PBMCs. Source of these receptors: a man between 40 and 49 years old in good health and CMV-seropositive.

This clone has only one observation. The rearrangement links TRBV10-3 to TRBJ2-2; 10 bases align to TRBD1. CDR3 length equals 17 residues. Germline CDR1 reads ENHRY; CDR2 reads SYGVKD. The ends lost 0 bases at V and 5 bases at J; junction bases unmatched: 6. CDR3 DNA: TGTGCCATCAGTGAGTCTGGGACAGGGGTCCTTACCGGGGAGCTGTTTTTT. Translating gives CAISESGTGVLTGELFF.

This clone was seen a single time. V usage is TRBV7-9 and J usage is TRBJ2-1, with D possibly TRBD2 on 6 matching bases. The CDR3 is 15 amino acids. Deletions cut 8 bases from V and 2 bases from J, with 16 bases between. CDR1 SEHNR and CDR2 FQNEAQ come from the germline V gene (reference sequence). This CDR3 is CASVSEGRTYNEQFF. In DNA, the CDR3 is TGTGCCAGCGTCTCGGAGGGGAGGACCTACAATGAGCAGTTCTTC.

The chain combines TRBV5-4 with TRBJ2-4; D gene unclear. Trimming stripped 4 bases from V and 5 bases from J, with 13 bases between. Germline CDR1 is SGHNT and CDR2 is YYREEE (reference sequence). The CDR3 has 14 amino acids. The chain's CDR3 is CASSLTGLENIQYF. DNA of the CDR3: TGTGCCAGCAGCCTGACGGGTTTGGAAAACATTCAGTACTTC.

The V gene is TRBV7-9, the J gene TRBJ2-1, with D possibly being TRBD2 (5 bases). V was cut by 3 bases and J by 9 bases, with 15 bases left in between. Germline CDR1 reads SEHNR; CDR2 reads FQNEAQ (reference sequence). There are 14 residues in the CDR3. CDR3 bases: TGTGCCAGCAGCTTTGACCATGGGGAGATTGAGCAGTTCTTC. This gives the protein CASSFDHGEIEQFF.

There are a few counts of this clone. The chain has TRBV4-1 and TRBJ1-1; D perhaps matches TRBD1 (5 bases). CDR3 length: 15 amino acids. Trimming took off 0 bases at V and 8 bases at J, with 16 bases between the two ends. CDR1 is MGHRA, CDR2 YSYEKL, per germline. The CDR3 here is CASSQDPGVGGEAFF. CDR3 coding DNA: TGCGCCAGCAGCCAAGATCCAGGTGTGGGGGGGGAAGCTTTCTTT.

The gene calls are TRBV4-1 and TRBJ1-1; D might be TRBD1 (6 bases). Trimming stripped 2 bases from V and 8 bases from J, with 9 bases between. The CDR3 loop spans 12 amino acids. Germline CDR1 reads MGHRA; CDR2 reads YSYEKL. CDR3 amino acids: CASSQITGEAFF. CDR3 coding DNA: TGCGCCAGCAGCCAAATTACAGGGGAAGCTTTCTTT.

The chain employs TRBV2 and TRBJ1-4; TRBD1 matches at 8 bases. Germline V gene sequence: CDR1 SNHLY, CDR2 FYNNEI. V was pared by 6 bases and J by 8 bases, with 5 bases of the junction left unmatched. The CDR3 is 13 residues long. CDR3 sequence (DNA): TGTGCCAGCAGGAGGGACAGGAACGAAAAACTGTTTTTT. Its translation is CASRRDRNEKLFF.

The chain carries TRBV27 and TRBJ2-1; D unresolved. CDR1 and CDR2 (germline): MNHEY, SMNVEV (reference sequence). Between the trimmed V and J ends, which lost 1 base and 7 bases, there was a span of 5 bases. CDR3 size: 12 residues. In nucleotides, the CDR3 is TGTGCCAGCAGTTTATTTCAGAATGAGCAGTTCTTC. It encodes CASSLFQNEQFF.

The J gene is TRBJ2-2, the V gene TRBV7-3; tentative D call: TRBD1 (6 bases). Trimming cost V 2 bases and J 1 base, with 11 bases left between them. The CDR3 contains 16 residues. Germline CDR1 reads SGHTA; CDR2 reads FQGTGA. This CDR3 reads CASSLQPGQNTGELFF. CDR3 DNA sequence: TGTGCCAGCAGCTTACAACCGGGACAGAACACCGGGGAGCTGTTTTTT.

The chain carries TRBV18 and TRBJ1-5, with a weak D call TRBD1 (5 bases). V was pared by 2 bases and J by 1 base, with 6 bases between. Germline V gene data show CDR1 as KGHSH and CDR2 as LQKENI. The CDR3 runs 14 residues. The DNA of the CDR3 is TGTGCCAGCTCACCAGGGGGGAGCAATCAGCCCCAGCATTTT. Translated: CASSPGGSNQPQHF.

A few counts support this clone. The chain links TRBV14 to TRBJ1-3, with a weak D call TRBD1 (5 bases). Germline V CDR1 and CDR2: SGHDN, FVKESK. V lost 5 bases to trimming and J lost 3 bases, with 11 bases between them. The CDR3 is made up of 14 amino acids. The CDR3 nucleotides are TGTGCCAGCAGCTTTCAGGGTGATGGAAACACCATATATTTT. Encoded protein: CASSFQGDGNTIYF.

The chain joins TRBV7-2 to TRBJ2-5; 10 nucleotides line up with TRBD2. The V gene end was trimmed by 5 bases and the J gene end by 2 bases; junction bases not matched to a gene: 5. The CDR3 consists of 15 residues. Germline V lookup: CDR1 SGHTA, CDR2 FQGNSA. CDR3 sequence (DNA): TGTGCCAGCAGCAAACGAGCGGGAGGGCAAGAGACCCAGTACTTC. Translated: CASSKRAGGQETQYF. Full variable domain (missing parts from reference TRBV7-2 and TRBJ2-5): GAGVSQSPSNKVTEKGKDVELRCDPISGHTALYWYRQSLGQGLEFLIYFQGNSAPDKSGLPSDRFSAERTGGSVSTLTIQRTQQEDSAVYLCASSKRAGGQETQYFGPGTRLLVL.

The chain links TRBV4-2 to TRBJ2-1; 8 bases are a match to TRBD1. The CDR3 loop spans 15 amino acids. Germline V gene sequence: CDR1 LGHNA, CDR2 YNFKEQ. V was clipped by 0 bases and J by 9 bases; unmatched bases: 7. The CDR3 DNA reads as TGTGCCAGCAGCCAAGATGGGTGGACAGGGTTTGAGCAGTTCTTC. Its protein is CASSQDGWTGFEQFF.

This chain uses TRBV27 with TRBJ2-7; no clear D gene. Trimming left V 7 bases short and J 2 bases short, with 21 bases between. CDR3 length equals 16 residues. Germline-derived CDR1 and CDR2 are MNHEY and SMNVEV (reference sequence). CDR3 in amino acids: CASIFVPLGPAYEQYF. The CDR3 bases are TGTGCCAGCATTTTTGTGCCCCTAGGCCCAGCCTACGAGCAGTACTTC.

For the CDR3, the DNA is TGTGCCAGCAGTAGCTTATCCGCAGATACGCAGTATTTT. It yields the protein CASSSLSADTQYF. The chain joins TRBV28 to TRBJ2-3; the D is unclear. The CDR3 contains 13 residues. Deletions cut 5 bases from V and 4 bases from J, with 10 bases between. Germline V gene lookup returns CDR1 MDHEN and CDR2 SYDVKM.

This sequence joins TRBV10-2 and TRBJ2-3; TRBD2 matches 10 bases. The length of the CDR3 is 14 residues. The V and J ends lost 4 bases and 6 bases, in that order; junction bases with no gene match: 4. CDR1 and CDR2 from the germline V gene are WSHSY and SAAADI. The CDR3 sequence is CASSVSGRTDTQYF. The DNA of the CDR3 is TGCGCCAGCAGTGTTAGCGGGAGGACTGATACGCAGTATTTT.

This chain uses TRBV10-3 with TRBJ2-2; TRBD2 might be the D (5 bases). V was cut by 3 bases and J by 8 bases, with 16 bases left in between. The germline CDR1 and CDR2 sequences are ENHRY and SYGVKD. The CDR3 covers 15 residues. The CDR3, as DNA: TGTGCCATCAGTGATAACATTGGGAGATCGGGGGAGCTGTTTTTT. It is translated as CAISDNIGRSGELFF.

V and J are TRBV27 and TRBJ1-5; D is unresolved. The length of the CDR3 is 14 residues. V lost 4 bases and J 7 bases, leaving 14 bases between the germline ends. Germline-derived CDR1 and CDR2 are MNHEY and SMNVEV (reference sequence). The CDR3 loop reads CASSSLSTGQPQHF. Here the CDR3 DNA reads TGTGCCAGCAGTTCACTCTCGACCGGGCAGCCCCAGCATTTT.

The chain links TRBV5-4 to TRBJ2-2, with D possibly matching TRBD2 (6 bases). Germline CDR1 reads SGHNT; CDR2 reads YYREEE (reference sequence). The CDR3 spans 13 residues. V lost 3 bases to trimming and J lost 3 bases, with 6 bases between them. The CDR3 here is CASSWGDTGELFF. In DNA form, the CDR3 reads TGTGCCAGCAGCTGGGGGGACACCGGGGAGCTGTTTTTT.

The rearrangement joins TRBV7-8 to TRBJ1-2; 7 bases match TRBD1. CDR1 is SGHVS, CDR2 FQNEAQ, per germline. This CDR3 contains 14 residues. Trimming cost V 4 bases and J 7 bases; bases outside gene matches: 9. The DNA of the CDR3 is TGTGCCAGCAGCTCCCTAGACAGGGTGGGTGGCTACACCTTC. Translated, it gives CASSSLDRVGGYTF. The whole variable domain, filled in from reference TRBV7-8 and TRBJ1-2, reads GAGVSQSPRYKVAKRGQDVALRCDPISGHVSLFWYQQALGQGPEFLTYFQNEAQLDKSGLPSDRFFAERPEGSVSTLKIQRTQQEDSAVYLCASSSLDRVGGYTFGSGTRLTVV.